This T cell receptor beta chain is drawn from a study of beta chain features in type 1 diabetes. The CDR3 is made up of 18 amino acids. Germline V lookup: CDR1 SGHTA, CDR2 FQGNSA. Trimming cost V 0 bases and J 4 bases, with 20 bases left between them. Since all of the isolated RNA was reverse transcribed, expressed TCRB transcripts were what got sequenced. The repertoire was sequenced with immunoSEQ multiplex PCR; TCRdb's copy has only in-frame clones and lacks some. The sample lists a few hundred thousand clones; approximately 31% were seen once. Each sorted population was over 98% pure. The source material was naive CD4+ T cells from blood. The chain carries TRBV7-2 and TRBJ2-3; tentatively, D is TRBD1 or TRBD2 (5 bases each). The receptor comes from a man between 18 and 29 years old in good health. The CDR3 is CASSLARRGQSDADTQYF. The CDR3 DNA reads as TGTGCCAGCAGCTTAGCAAGACGGGGCCAGTCAGATGCAGATACGCAGTATTTT.